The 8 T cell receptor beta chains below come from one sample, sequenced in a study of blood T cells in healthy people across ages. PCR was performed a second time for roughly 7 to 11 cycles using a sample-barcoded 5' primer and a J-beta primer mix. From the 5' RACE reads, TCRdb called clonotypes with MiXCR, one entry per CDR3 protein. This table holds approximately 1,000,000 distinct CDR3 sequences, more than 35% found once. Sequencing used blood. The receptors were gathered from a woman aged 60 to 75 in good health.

In DNA form, the CDR3 reads TGTGCCAGCAGTGAATTGGAGGGCCACGAGCAGTACTTC. Encoded protein: CASSELEGHEQYF. The gene calls are TRBV2 and TRBJ2-7; weak D call: TRBD2 (6 bases). V was clipped by 2 bases and J by 5 bases, with 10 bases between them. CDR3 size: 13 residues. CDR1 is SNHLY, CDR2 FYNNEI, per germline.

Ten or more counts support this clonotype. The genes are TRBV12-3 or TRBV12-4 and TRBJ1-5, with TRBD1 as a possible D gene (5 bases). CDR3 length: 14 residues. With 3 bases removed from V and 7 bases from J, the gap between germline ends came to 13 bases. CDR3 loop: CASSFMGVGQPQHF. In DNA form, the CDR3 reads TGTGCCAGCAGTTTTATGGGGGTAGGGCAGCCCCAGCATTTT.

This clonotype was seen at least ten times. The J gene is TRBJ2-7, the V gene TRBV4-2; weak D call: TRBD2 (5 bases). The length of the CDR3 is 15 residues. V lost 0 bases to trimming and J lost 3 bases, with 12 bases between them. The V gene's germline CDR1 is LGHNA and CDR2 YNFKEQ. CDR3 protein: CASSQDVGDYYEQYF. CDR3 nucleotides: TGTGCCAGCAGCCAAGATGTGGGAGACTACTACGAGCAGTACTTC.

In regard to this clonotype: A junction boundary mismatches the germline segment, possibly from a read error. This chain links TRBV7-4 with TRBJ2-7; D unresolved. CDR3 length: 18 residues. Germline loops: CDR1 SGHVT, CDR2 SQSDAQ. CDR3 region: CASSFREFPPVPLYEQCF. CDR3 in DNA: TGTGCCAGCAGCTTCCGAGAATTTCCTCCTGTTCCCCTCTACGAGCAGTGCTTC.

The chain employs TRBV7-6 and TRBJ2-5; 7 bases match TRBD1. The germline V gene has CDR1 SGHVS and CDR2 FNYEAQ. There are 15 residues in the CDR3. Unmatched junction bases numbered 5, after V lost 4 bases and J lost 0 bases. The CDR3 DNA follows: TGTGCCAGCAGCTACAGGGGCGATTACCAAGAGACCCAGTACTTC. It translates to CASSYRGDYQETQYF.

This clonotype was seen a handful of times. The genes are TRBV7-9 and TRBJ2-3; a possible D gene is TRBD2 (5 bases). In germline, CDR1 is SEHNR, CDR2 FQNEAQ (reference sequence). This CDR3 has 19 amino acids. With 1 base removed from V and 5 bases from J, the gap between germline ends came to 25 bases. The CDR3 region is CASSLGEQRNVGGKDTQYF. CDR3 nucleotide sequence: TGTGCCAGCAGCTTAGGAGAACAGCGGAACGTAGGTGGTAAAGATACGCAGTATTTT.

The CDR3 reads CASSYTGRGPDGYTF. In DNA form, the CDR3 reads TGTGCCAGCAGTTATACTGGCAGGGGGCCTGATGGCTACACCTTC. This sequence joins TRBV6-2 or TRBV6-3 and TRBJ1-2; 8 nucleotides align to TRBD1. The CDR3 consists of 15 residues. The trim removed 3 bases at V and 6 bases at J, leaving 9 bases unmatched. Looked up from germline, CDR1 is MNHEY and CDR2 is SVGEGT.

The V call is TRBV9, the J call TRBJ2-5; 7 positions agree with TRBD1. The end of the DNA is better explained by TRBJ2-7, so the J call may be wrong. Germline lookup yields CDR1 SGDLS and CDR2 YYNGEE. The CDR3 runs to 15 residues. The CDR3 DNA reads TGTGCCAGCAGCCCCGTGACAGGGAATCACTACGAGCAGTACTTC. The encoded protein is CASSPVTGNHYEQYF.